This is a list of T cell receptor beta chains from one sample in a study of blood T cell repertoires in COVID-19. Assay used: immunoSEQ multiplex PCR; TCRdb lists only in-frame clones, some missing. Among 140,000 or so clones listed, 84% were seen once. The sequencing input was peripheral blood. All receptors derive from a human donor in a cohort sampled during active COVID-19. The CDR3 runs from the conserved cysteine through the conserved F or W. D genes are given only for firm matches. Clone sizes are given selectively: once, few, many, or a class where the clone is expanded.

j_call v_call d_call cdr3_length clone_size cdr3_nt cdr3_aa
TRBJ2-3 TRBV23-1 NA 13 NA TGCGCCAGCAGTCAATCGTCGACAGATACGCAGTATTTT CASSQSSTDTQYF
TRBJ2-7 TRBV7-2 TRBD2 17 NA TGTGCCAGCAGCTTAGCGCGGACTAGCGGGGCGGGGAACGAGCAGTACTTC CASSLARTSGAGNEQYF
TRBJ2-7 TRBV5-4 TRBD1 15 NA TGTGCCAGCAGCCTACCGGGACAGGTGGACTACGAGCAGTACTTC CASSLPGQVDYEQYF
TRBJ2-2 TRBV5-1 NA 14 medium-sized TGCGCCAGCAGCTTGGTAAGCCGAGGCGGGGAGCTGTTTTTT CASSLVSRGGELFF
TRBJ1-1 TRBV6-6 NA 14 NA TGTGCCAGCAGCCCCCTAAGAGCCAACACTGAAGCTTTCTTT CASSPLRANTEAFF
TRBJ1-5 TRBV30 TRBD1 15 NA TGTGCCTGGAGTTTCCCGACAGGGGGAAGTCAGCCCCAGCATTTT CAWSFPTGGSQPQHF
TRBJ1-3 TRBV19 NA 15 few TGTGCCAGTAGCCCGACAGACATCTCTGGAAACACCATATATTTT CASSPTDISGNTIYF
TRBJ2-4 TRBV12-5 NA 16 few TGTGCTAGTGGTCCAAGGGGTGGGAACCCGGGAAACATTCAGTACTTC CASGPRGGNPGNIQYF
TRBJ2-7 TRBV20-1 TRBD2 14 NA TGCAGTGCTAGTGCGTCTAGCGGGGGCTACGAGCAGTACTTC CSASASSGGYEQYF
TRBJ1-1 TRBV2 TRBD1 13 NA TGTGCCAGCAGTACAACAGGGGGCACTGAAGCTTTCTTT CASSTTGGTEAFF
TRBJ2-3 TRBV13 TRBD2 18 few TGTGCCAGCAGCCTAACCGGGACTAGCGGGGGGCAGGGTGATACGCAGTATTTT CASSLTGTSGGQGDTQYF
TRBJ1-3 TRBV4-1 NA 16 many TGCGCCAGCAGCCAAGGGGGCAGGACCTCTGGAAACACCATATATTTT CASSQGGRTSGNTIYF
TRBJ2-7 TRBV10-3 NA 12 NA TGTGCCATCAGTGAGTCAGGAGGCGAGCAGTACTTC CAISESGGEQYF
TRBJ2-7 TRBV18 TRBD1 17 NA TGTGCCAGCTCACCACCAGCCCCGGGACAGGGGTCCTACGAGCAGTACTTC CASSPPAPGQGSYEQYF
TRBJ2-1 TRBV15 TRBD2 14 once TGTGCCACCAGCCGACTAGCGGGGCGAAATGAGCAGTTCTTC CATSRLAGRNEQFF
TRBJ2-6 TRBV2 NA 15 NA TGTGCCAGCAGTGACAGAACCTCTGGGGCCAACGTCCTGACTTTC CASSDRTSGANVLTF
TRBJ2-7 TRBV6-2/TRBV6-3 NA 14 once TGTGCCAGCAGTTACGGGACATTAAACTACGAGCAGTACTTC CASSYGTLNYEQYF
TRBJ1-3 TRBV12-3/TRBV12-4 NA 11 NA TGTGCCAGCAGCAAACAGGTCCCCATATATTTT CASSKQVPIYF
TRBJ1-2 TRBV6-1 NA 12 NA TGTGCCAGCAGTGAAACAGCATATGGCTACACCTTC CASSETAYGYTF
TRBJ1-2 TRBV9 NA 15 NA TGTGCCAGCAGCGTAGATAGGGGCCGGTTCTATGGCTACACCTTC CASSVDRGRFYGYTF
TRBJ2-7 TRBV4-1 TRBD2 17 many TGCGCCAGCAGCCAAGGGGTTCTAGCGGGGGGGAGATACGAGCAGTACTTC CASSQGVLAGGRYEQYF
TRBJ1-6 TRBV6-5 NA 14 once TGTGCCAGCAGTTACAGGGGGTTAGATTCACCCCTCCACTTT CASSYRGLDSPLHF
TRBJ2-7 TRBV5-1 TRBD2 15 NA TGCGCCAGCAGCCCTGCGGAACTAGCGGCCTACGAGCAGTACTTC CASSPAELAAYEQYF
TRBJ2-5 TRBV14 TRBD2 18 NA TGTGCCAGCAGCCAAGAGGTTCCGGGACTAGGCATATCTGAGACCCAGTACTTC CASSQEVPGLGISETQYF
TRBJ2-6 TRBV27 NA 13 NA TGTGCCAGCCTTTCCCACGGGACCAACGTCCTGACTTTC CASLSHGTNVLTF
TRBJ1-2 TRBV9 NA 15 NA TGTGCCAGCAGCCCCTCGGGGGGGGCGGGCTATGGCTACACCTTC CASSPSGGAGYGYTF
TRBJ2-1 TRBV4-1 NA 13 NA TGCGCCAGCAGCCTTCGTCCCTACAATGAGCAGTTCTTC CASSLRPYNEQFF
TRBJ1-1 TRBV7-9 NA 14 few TGTGCCAGCAGCCCGACAGTTATGAACACTGAAGCTTTCTTT CASSPTVMNTEAFF
TRBJ1-6 TRBV18 TRBD1 16 few TGTGCCAGCTCACCAATCCGGGACAGCCTAAATTCACCCCTCCACTTT CASSPIRDSLNSPLHF
TRBJ1-2 TRBV5-6 TRBD1 15 NA TGTGCCAGCAGCCCGGGCGACAGGGCTAACTATGGCTACACCTTC CASSPGDRANYGYTF
TRBJ2-3 TRBV14 NA 17 few TGTGCCAGCAGCCTTCCTTCAAAGGGAGTGGGCACAGATACGCAGTATTTT CASSLPSKGVGTDTQYF
TRBJ1-6 TRBV7-9 NA 16 NA TGTGCCAGCAGCTTAGCCCTCGGGCCCACCTCGGGGCCCCTCCACTTT CASSLALGPTSGPLHF
TRBJ1-5 TRBV28 TRBD1 15 NA TGTGCCAGCAGAACCACAGGGGGCGGCAATCAGCCCCAGCATTTT CASRTTGGGNQPQHF
TRBJ1-1 TRBV12-3/TRBV12-4 NA 12 NA TGTGCCAGCAGTGTCAAGGGGCCTGAAGCTTTCTTT CASSVKGPEAFF
TRBJ2-3 TRBV6-1 NA 15 NA TGTGCCAGCACCCTTAGCGGCCGAAGCACAGATACGCAGTATTTT CASTLSGRSTDTQYF
TRBJ2-2 TRBV6-4 NA 14 NA TGTGCCAGCAGTGTGGAGACCTTCGGCGGGGAGCTGTTTTTT CASSVETFGGELFF
TRBJ1-3 TRBV5-6 NA 13 NA TGTGCCAGCAGCTTTGAGAGGGGAAACACCATATATTTT CASSFERGNTIYF
TRBJ2-2 TRBV11-2 TRBD2 15 NA TGTGCCAGCAGCCCTAGCGGGGGAGTGACCGGGGAGCTGTTTTTT CASSPSGGVTGELFF
TRBJ1-2 TRBV27 NA 14 NA TGTGCCAGCGCTAGCAAGGGGGCTAACTATGGCTACACCTTC CASASKGANYGYTF
TRBJ2-2 TRBV5-4 TRBD1 15 NA TGTGCCAGCAGCTTGAAGGGGGCGCGCACCGGGGAGCTGTTTTTT CASSLKGARTGELFF
TRBJ1-6 TRBV7-9 NA 16 NA TGTGCCAGCAGCCAAACAGGGAGCTCCTATAATTCACCCCTCCACTTT CASSQTGSSYNSPLHF
TRBJ1-4 TRBV18 TRBD1 15 NA TGTGCCAGCTCACCTGGGACAGCTCTTAATGAAAAACTGTTTTTT CASSPGTALNEKLFF
TRBJ2-3 TRBV5-1 TRBD2 15 NA TGCGCCAGCAGCCCCGGACTAGCGGGGGGGAATACGCAGTATTTT CASSPGLAGGNTQYF
TRBJ1-2 TRBV25-1 NA 14 NA TGTGCCAGCAGTGAATCAGGACAGACAAATGGCTACACCTTC CASSESGQTNGYTF
TRBJ2-3 TRBV28 NA 14 NA TGTGCCAGCATCCTTTCCGCGCGCACAGATACGCAGTATTTT CASILSARTDTQYF
TRBJ1-1 TRBV10-3 TRBD1 16 NA TGTGCCATCAGTACCGGGACAGGGAGGGTGAGCACTGAAGCTTTCTTT CAISTGTGRVSTEAFF
TRBJ1-1 TRBV28 NA 15 NA TGTGCCAGCAGTTTATGGGACAGTATGAACACTGAAGCTTTCTTT CASSLWDSMNTEAFF